What follows are 27 T cell receptor beta chains derived from one specimen sequenced in a study of blood T cell repertoires in COVID-19 (dated by TCRdb to 2018 to 2020). To prepare the library, the immunoSEQ multiplex PCR assay was applied. Imported from immuneACCESS, the table was reduced by TCRdb to in-frame sequences with V and J called. These copies leave out some clones; in studies compared against another copy, an unresolved V gene accounts for under half, and the cause of the remainder is not known. This sample comprises nearly 45,000 clones, approximately 90% of them detected only once. The leading ten clones occupy nearly 4% of the sample. Sequencing was performed on peripheral blood. Receptors originate from a man in his forties or fifties with COVID-19, enrolled during active disease.

The genes are TRBV5-4 and TRBJ2-7; 7 nucleotides match TRBD1. CDR3 size: 15 residues. The germline V gene has CDR1 SGHNT and CDR2 YYREEE (reference sequence). V shed 2 bases and J 2 bases; nucleotides not matched to a gene: 7. For the CDR3, the DNA is TGTGCCAGCAGCTTCTCACTCGGGACAGCCTACGAGCAGTACTTC. Translated, it gives CASSFSLGTAYEQYF.

As to this clone: This likely comes from a read error, as the CDR3 has no conserved phenylalanine or tryptophan at its end. Because the CDR3's place on the DNA is in doubt, the DNA is left out and the CDR3 is given as listed by TCRdb. The chain has TRBV3-1 (or the pseudogene TRBV3-2) and TRBJ2-7; TRBD2 is taken as the D call from the table, unchecked against the DNA. With termini counted, the CDR3 has 9 amino acids. Germline values: CDR1 LGHDT, CDR2 YNNKEL (reference sequence). This CDR3 reads CASSPPRSL.

This chain connects TRBV2 to TRBJ2-1; 13 bases fit TRBD2. Losses at the gene ends were 7 bases for V and 7 bases for J; bases not matched to a gene: 7. Germline lookup yields CDR1 SNHLY and CDR2 FYNNEI. This CDR3 is 15 amino acids long. The CDR3, as DNA: TGTGCCAGCAACCCACTAGCGGGGGGGCCAAATGAGCAGTTCTTC. Its protein is CASNPLAGGPNEQFF.

The chain combines TRBV9 with TRBJ1-5; D is uncertain. V was cut by 0 bases and J by 0 bases, with 7 bases left in between. The CDR3 extends over 15 amino acids. Germline V gene data show CDR1 as SGDLS and CDR2 as YYNGEE. CDR3 residues: CASSVAGYSNQPQHF. The DNA for the CDR3 is TGTGCCAGCAGCGTAGCCGGTTATAGCAATCAGCCCCAGCATTTT.

This clone was detected only a few times. The chain is built from TRBV19 and TRBJ2-5; 7 bases agree with TRBD1. This CDR3 has 14 residues. Germline lookup yields CDR1 LNHDA and CDR2 SQIVND (reference sequence). V lost 3 bases and J lost 2; bases outside the gene matches: 3. The DNA of the CDR3 is TGTGCCAGTAGTATCCGGACAGGACAAGAGACCCAGTACTTC. Its translation: CASSIRTGQETQYF.

The chain combines TRBV7-3 with TRBJ2-5, with D possibly TRBD2 on 6 matching bases. The germline V gene has CDR1 SGHTA and CDR2 FQGTGA. The V and J ends lost 1 base and 5 bases respectively, with 14 bases between them. CDR3 length: 15 amino acids. In nucleotides, the CDR3 is TGTGCCAGCAGCTTAATAGCGGCGGAGGGGGAGACCCAGTACTTC. It yields the protein CASSLIAAEGETQYF.

The chain has TRBV28 and TRBJ1-6, with TRBD1 matching over 7 bases. V gave up 6 bases and J gave up 7 bases; unmatched junction bases: 6. The CDR3 runs to 14 residues. Germline CDR1 is MDHEN and CDR2 is SYDVKM. The CDR3 DNA reads as TGTGCCAGCAGGGATGGGACAGTCAATTCACCCCTCCACTTT. Amino acid sequence: CASRDGTVNSPLHF. The full variable domain, rest sourced from reference TRBV28 and TRBJ1-6, is DVKVTQSSRYLVKRTGEKVFLECVQDMDHENMFWYRQDPGLGLRLIYFSYDVKMKEKGDIPEGYSVSREKKERFSLILESASTNQTSMYLCASRDGTVNSPLHFGNGTRLTVT.

The rearrangement links TRBV2 to TRBJ2-3; TRBD2 matches 12 bases. This CDR3 is built from 15 residues. Germline V gene sequence: CDR1 SNHLY, CDR2 FYNNEI. With V trimmed by 7 bases and J by 4 bases, 6 bases remained unmatched. The CDR3: CASKSLAGGPDTQYF. CDR3 coding DNA: TGTGCCAGCAAGAGTCTAGCGGGGGGGCCAGATACGCAGTATTTT.

This clone has only a few counts. The chain is built from TRBV25-1 and TRBJ2-7; D call uncertain. The CDR3 length is 11 residues. Germline CDR1 reads MGHDK; CDR2 reads SYGVNS. V was clipped by 4 bases and J by 4 bases, with 5 bases between them. This CDR3 is CASSVEYEQYF. The CDR3 DNA sequence: TGTGCCAGCAGTGTTGAGTACGAGCAGTACTTC.

The chain is built from TRBV11-2 and TRBJ1-4, with 10 bases aligning to TRBD1. Germline CDR1 and CDR2: SGHAT and FQNNGV. V was clipped by 6 bases and J by 3 bases; unmatched bases: 4. This CDR3 contains 15 residues. The chain's CDR3 is CASRGQGSANEKLFF. The CDR3 DNA reads TGTGCCAGCAGGGGACAGGGGTCCGCTAATGAAAAACTGTTTTTT.

This chain joins TRBV27 and TRBJ1-1, with TRBD1 as a possible D gene (5 bases). With 5 bases removed from V and 0 bases from J, the gap between germline ends came to 13 bases. The germline gives CDR1 MNHEY, CDR2 SMNVEV (reference sequence). The CDR3 has 15 amino acids. The CDR3 here is CASSPLEGLNTEAFF. The CDR3 region has the DNA TGTGCCAGCAGTCCACTGGAGGGGCTGAACACTGAAGCTTTCTTT.

The chain combines TRBV28 with TRBJ2-5; D is uncertain. This CDR3 has 14 residues. V was trimmed by 2 bases and J by 9 bases, leaving 16 bases between them. Per germline, CDR1 MDHEN and CDR2 SYDVKM. The CDR3 is CASSLGRLSAAQYF. The CDR3 nucleotides are TGTGCCAGCAGTTTAGGCCGGCTAAGCGCGGCCCAGTACTTC.

In nucleotides, the CDR3 is TGTGCCAGCAGGGAGGCGGGACTAGCCCCTGAGCAGTTCTTC. Amino acid sequence: CASREAGLAPEQFF. The chain recombines TRBV11-2 with TRBJ2-1, with 9 bases lining up with TRBD2. Germline assignment: CDR1 SGHAT and CDR2 FQNNGV. This CDR3 region has 14 residues. V was clipped by 6 bases and J by 9 bases; unmatched bases: 9. The whole variable domain, filled in from reference TRBV11-2 and TRBJ2-1, reads EAGVAQSPRYKIIEKRQSVAFWCNPISGHATLYWYQQILGQGPKLLIQFQNNGVVDDSQLPKDRFSAERLKGVDSTLKIQPAKLEDSAVYLCASREAGLAPEQFFGPGTRLTVL.

The chain carries TRBV7-6 and TRBJ2-2; TRBD2 agrees at 7 bases. Trimming at V came to 5 bases and at J to 2 bases, leaving 11 bases not matched to a gene. Germline values: CDR1 SGHVS, CDR2 FNYEAQ. The CDR3 contains 17 residues. The CDR3 loop is CASSELGGGDNTGELFF. CDR3 bases: TGTGCCAGCAGCGAATTAGGCGGGGGTGATAACACCGGGGAGCTGTTTTTT.

This sequence joins TRBV10-3 and TRBJ1-1; 9 bases match TRBD1. This CDR3 region has 13 residues. V was clipped by 6 bases and J by 5 bases; unmatched bases: 4. Germline CDR1 ENHRY, CDR2 SYGVKD. CDR3 nucleotide sequence: TGTGCCATCAGGACAGGGGGAGGGACTGAAGCTTTCTTT. Amino acid sequence: CAIRTGGGTEAFF.

The chain is built from TRBV19 and TRBJ2-5, with 8 positions matching TRBD1. V lost 0 bases, J lost 5 bases, and 5 bases stayed unmatched. Germline V lookup: CDR1 LNHDA, CDR2 SQIVND (reference sequence). The CDR3 consists of 15 residues. In nucleotides, the CDR3 is TGTGCCAGTAGTATAGATACCAGGGGGCTGGAGACCCAGTACTTC. Translated: CASSIDTRGLETQYF.

The genes are TRBV5-6 and TRBJ2-7; the match to TRBD2 covers 10 bases. The CDR3 has 15 amino acids. Germline values: CDR1 SGHDT, CDR2 YYEEEE. The V and J ends lost 0 bases and 4 bases, in that order; junction bases with no gene match: 4. The CDR3 region is CASSLEASGRYEQYF. Written as DNA, the CDR3 is TGTGCCAGCAGCTTGGAGGCTAGCGGGAGATACGAGCAGTACTTC.

The rearrangement joins TRBV27 to TRBJ2-2, with a tentative D call TRBD1 (6 bases). This CDR3 is 15 amino acids long. CDR1 is MNHEY, CDR2 SMNVEV, per germline (reference sequence). V lost 6 bases and J 8 bases, leaving 19 bases between the germline ends. The CDR3 here is CASRGQGFLSGELFF. The CDR3 DNA reads as TGTGCCAGCAGAGGGCAGGGGTTTTTAAGTGGGGAGCTGTTTTTT.

The rearrangement joins TRBV6-1 to TRBJ2-7; D may be TRBD1 (6 bases). Germline V lookup: CDR1 MNHNS, CDR2 SASEGT. This CDR3 has 15 amino acids. The V end was cut by 0 bases, the J end by 0 bases, with 9 bases between. The CDR3 region has the DNA TGTGCCAGCAGTGAAGCGGGGGCGGGCTCCTACGAGCAGTACTTC. It codes for CASSEAGAGSYEQYF.

This sequence joins TRBV24-1 and TRBJ1-5, with 11 bases matching TRBD1. The V and J ends lost 2 bases and 2 bases, in that order; junction bases with no gene match: 4. Germline values: CDR1 KGHDR, CDR2 SFDVKD. The CDR3 is 17 amino acids. The CDR3 loop is CATSDSGQGAGNQPQHF. The CDR3 nucleotides read TGTGCCACCAGTGATTCCGGACAGGGGGCCGGCAATCAGCCCCAGCATTTT.

The gene calls are TRBV5-6 and TRBJ2-5; weak D call: TRBD1 (6 bases). Trimming removed 4 bases from V and 0 bases from J, with 13 bases in between. The CDR3 consists of 15 residues. Germline values: CDR1 SGHDT, CDR2 YYEEEE. The DNA of the CDR3 is TGTGCCAGCAGCCTCCTGACAGGAAACCAAGAGACCCAGTACTTC. This encodes CASSLLTGNQETQYF.

The gene calls are TRBV27 and TRBJ1-5; D not resolved. The germline V gene has CDR1 MNHEY and CDR2 SMNVEV (reference sequence). The V end lost 4 bases, the J end lost 7 bases, and 20 bases lay between the germline ends. CDR3 length: 16 residues. The DNA of the CDR3 is TGTGCCAGCAGTTCTACTTGGAGGAGGGAGGACCAGCCCCAGCATTTT. Its translation is CASSSTWRREDQPQHF.

The rearrangement links TRBV5-1 to TRBJ2-1; D is unclear. The V and J ends lost 0 bases and 0 bases respectively, with 16 bases between them. CDR1 is SGHRS and CDR2 is YFSETQ in the germline V gene. CDR3 length: 18 residues. DNA for the CDR3: TGCGCCAGCAGCTTGGACTTGGCCAGGATATCCTCCTACAATGAGCAGTTCTTC. Amino acids: CASSLDLARISSYNEQFF. The whole variable domain, filled in from reference TRBV5-1 and TRBJ2-1, reads KAGVTQTPRYLIKTRGQQVTLSCSPISGHRSVSWYQQTPGQGLQFLFEYFSETQRNKGNFPGRFSGRQFSNSRSEMNVSTLELGDSALYLCASSLDLARISSYNEQFFGPGTRLTVL.

This clone has a single count. V and J are TRBV7-8 and TRBJ2-1; 15 nucleotides align to TRBD2. With 5 bases clipped from V and 3 bases from J, the junction kept 8 bases outside the gene matches. The CDR3 is 18 residues long. Germline V gene lookup returns CDR1 SGHVS and CDR2 FQNEAQ. CDR3 region: CASSPGLAGGLIYNEQFF. The DNA for the CDR3 is TGTGCCAGCAGCCCAGGACTAGCGGGAGGGCTGATCTACAATGAGCAGTTCTTC. Drawing the rest from reference TRBV7-8 and TRBJ2-1, the complete variable domain is GAGVSQSPRYKVAKRGQDVALRCDPISGHVSLFWYQQALGQGPEFLTYFQNEAQLDKSGLPSDRFFAERPEGSVSTLKIQRTQQEDSAVYLCASSPGLAGGLIYNEQFFGPGTRLTVL.

The chain links TRBV4-1 to TRBJ2-3; D may be TRBD2 (6 bases). From germline, CDR1 is MGHRA and CDR2 YSYEKL. This CDR3 has 16 amino acids. With 0 bases removed from V and 1 base from J, the gap between germline ends came to 11 bases. CDR3 DNA: TGCGCCAGCAGCCAAGAGGGCGGGGTCCGCACAGATACGCAGTATTTT. Amino acids: CASSQEGGVRTDTQYF.

This rearrangement joins TRBV18 to TRBJ1-3; weak D call: TRBD1 (6 bases). CDR1 is KGHSH, CDR2 LQKENI, per germline. Trimming took off 6 bases at V and 0 bases at J, with 9 bases between the two ends. The CDR3 spans 14 residues. For the CDR3, the DNA is TGTGCCAGCTCGGACAGCTCCTCTGGAAACACCATATATTTT. Encoded protein: CASSDSSSGNTIYF.

Written as DNA, the CDR3 is TGTGCCTGGAGTGAAGGGGCAGCAAACACCATATATTTT. Translated, it gives CAWSEGAANTIYF. The chain has TRBV30 and TRBJ1-3; TRBD1 might be the D (5 bases). The germline gives CDR1 GTSNPN, CDR2 SVGIG (reference sequence). The ends were cut back, 1 base at V and 6 bases at J, with 10 bases in the middle. CDR3 length equals 13 residues.